Listed below are T cell receptor beta chains from one sample, sequenced in a study of control samples from healthy donors and cancer patients. Produced via immunoSEQ multiplex PCR; TCRdb's table is partial and in-frame only. The sample has 90,000 to 150,000 clones; 90% to 95% are singletons. The source material was blood. The origin of the receptors is a woman under 30 in good health. Each CDR3 is given with its conserved first and last residue. The order of the fields is V gene, CDR3 length, J gene, CDR3 protein.

>TRBV27|16|TRBJ2-1
CASKTFWLAGVNEQFF
>TRBV7-2|17|TRBJ2-4
CASSLSAGGQAKNIQYF
>TRBV10-2|12|TRBJ1-5
CASTKGGQPQHF
>TRBV7-2|14|TRBJ2-5
CASSPVGGRETQYF
>TRBV3-1/TRBV3-2|16|TRBJ1-4
CASSQERVGTNEKLFF
>TRBV18|17|TRBJ2-7
CASSPRGASGASYEQYF
>TRBV7-6|14|TRBJ2-7
CASSLGTISHEQYF
>TRBV30|13|TRBJ2-7
CAWSWASSYEQYF
>TRBV24-1|13|TRBJ1-2
CATSDLDHYGYTF
>TRBV5-4|15|TRBJ2-7
CASSADRGGGYEQYF
>TRBV6-2/TRBV6-3|17|TRBJ2-1
CASSYLSPPYKKGEQFF
>TRBV3-1/TRBV3-2|16|TRBJ2-6
CASSQLSTSGANVLTF
>TRBV30|13|TRBJ2-2
CAWIGLNAGELFF
>TRBV5-5|15|TRBJ1-3
CASSLVWSSGSTIYF
>TRBV5-6|14|TRBJ1-2
CASSSDAGGYGYTF
>TRBV7-2|17|TRBJ1-5
CASSLVTGPGGNQPQHF
>TRBV18|15|TRBJ2-3
CASSRNGGTTDTQYF
>TRBV28|11|TRBJ2-7
CASSPRYEQYF
>TRBV19|15|TRBJ2-3
CASSMRTGGADTQYF
>TRBV19|15|TRBJ1-5
CASSVRGSGNQPQHF
>TRBV7-2|14|TRBJ2-7
CASSPRTGPYEQYF
>TRBV25-1|14|TRBJ1-2
CASSELNSLYGYTF
>TRBV29-1|14|TRBJ2-7
CSAETGTDNYEQYF
>TRBV19|15|TRBJ2-7
CASSLGGTGGYEQYF
>TRBV24-1|15|TRBJ1-5
CATSSAGGDNQPQHF
>TRBV19|12|TRBJ1-2
CASSDRAWGYTF
>TRBV6-5|14|TRBJ1-5
CASSITGGGQPQHF
>TRBV5-1|14|TRBJ2-3
CASSPQVSTDTQYF
>TRBV24-1|13|TRBJ1-2
CATSRTANYGYTF
>TRBV11-2|15|TRBJ2-3
CASSSIAASTDTQYF
>TRBV10-3|20|TRBJ2-7
CAISESTLGLAGKPSYEQYF
>TRBV14|16|TRBJ2-2
CASSKGPGQGIPELFF
>TRBV2|14|TRBJ2-7
CASSLAQLGNEQYF
>TRBV12-3/TRBV12-4|12|TRBJ1-1
CASSGRLTEAFF
>TRBV9|15|TRBJ2-3
CASSVESGGINTQYF
>TRBV4-2|14|TRBJ2-3
CASSLPASTDTQYF
>TRBV28|17|TRBJ2-5
CASSLFSDGERGETQYF
>TRBV3-1/TRBV3-2|16|TRBJ1-6
CASSQDSSPPPSPLHF
>TRBV28|19|TRBJ2-7
CASSLSEHPRAGGPYEQYF
>TRBV9|15|TRBJ2-2
CASSPTDWNTGELFF
>TRBV5-1|15|TRBJ2-2
CASSPDRVSTGELFF
>TRBV5-8|14|TRBJ2-3
CASSHPTITDTQYF
>TRBV18|15|TRBJ1-1
CASSSSQGGDTEAFF
>TRBV10-3|12|TRBJ1-5
CAISTGRQPQHF
>TRBV20-1|17|TRBJ1-6
CSASGGGTSGGGSPLHF
>TRBV3-1/TRBV3-2|15|TRBJ2-5
CASSQEGDSQETQYF
>TRBV11-2|12|TRBJ2-3
CASSLGGDTQYF
>TRBV15|13|TRBJ1-4
CATSSSIYEKLFF
>TRBV10-3|16|TRBJ2-1
CAISDQASSSYNEQFF
>TRBV7-8|14|TRBJ1-1
CASSYTDRLTEAFF
>TRBV28|14|TRBJ2-3
CASSQRASTDTQYF
>TRBV2|10|TRBJ1-1
CASRTERAFF
>TRBV2|16|TRBJ1-3
CASSDMVDYSGNTIYF
>TRBV3-1/TRBV3-2|16|TRBJ2-3
CASSQALGGSTDTQYF
>TRBV28|14|TRBJ1-2
CASRLGQTYDGYTF
>TRBV28|14|TRBJ1-2
CASRGTGANYGYTF
>TRBV27|16|TRBJ2-5
CASSLRASGISETQYF
>TRBV7-9|17|TRBJ2-5
CASSRWEGWSPKETQYF
>TRBV2|14|TRBJ1-4
CATKGGGSVEKLFF